The sequence of this T cell receptor (beta chain) was determined in a study of cytomegalovirus exposure and HLA in healthy donors. This CDR3 spans 14 amino acids. The V gene's germline CDR1 is LNHDA and CDR2 SQIVND (reference sequence). V lost 5 bases, J lost 5 bases, and 15 bases lay in between. General study results and limits: In vitro testing confirmed three CMV-associated chains as specific for CMV antigens. Subsequent analysis showed first-cohort TCR clusters tending to co-occur in roughly 130 validation repertoires. Most sequenced TCRs were rare (though some public TCRs occurred in many donors). The study designated 150 to 200 TCR beta chains cytomegalovirus-associated.

Of note for this clone: Its antigen is still unknown.

Sequencing was performed with immunoSEQ multiplex PCR; in TCRdb, only in-frame clones are kept and a portion is missing. Of roughly 150,000 clones in the sample, almost 85% were seen once. The sequence was obtained from a man aged 25 to 40 in good health and CMV-seropositive. The genes are TRBV19 and TRBJ1-1; maybe TRBD1 (6 bases). Source material: PBMCs. For the CDR3, the DNA is TGTGCCAGTAGTTTGCAAGGGGGTGGAACTGAAGCTTTCTTT. Its protein is CASSLQGGGTEAFF.